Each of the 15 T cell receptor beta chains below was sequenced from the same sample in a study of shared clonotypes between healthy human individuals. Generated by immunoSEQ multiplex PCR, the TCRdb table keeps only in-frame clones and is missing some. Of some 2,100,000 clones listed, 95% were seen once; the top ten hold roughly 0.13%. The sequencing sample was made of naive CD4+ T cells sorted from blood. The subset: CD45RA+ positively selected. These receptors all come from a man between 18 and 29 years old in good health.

CDR3: CASSGSQPQHF. The CDR3 coding sequence is TGTGCCAGCAGTGGTAGTCAGCCCCAGCATTTT. The V and J genes are TRBV6-5 and TRBJ1-5; D is uncertain. CDR1 is MNHEY and CDR2 is SVGAGI in the germline V gene. The CDR3 covers 11 residues. The V end was cut by 5 bases, the J end by 6 bases, with 5 bases between.

Here the CDR3 reads CASSSPGSGGTGEQFF. In DNA, the CDR3 is TGTGCCAGCAGTTCTCCGGGGAGCGGGGGGACCGGGGAGCAGTTCTTC. The chain couples TRBV28 to TRBJ2-1; 9 bases agree with TRBD2. CDR1 and CDR2 (germline): MDHEN, SYDVKM. Trimming removed 4 bases from V and 10 bases from J; junction bases left unmatched: 14. The CDR3 is made up of 16 amino acids.

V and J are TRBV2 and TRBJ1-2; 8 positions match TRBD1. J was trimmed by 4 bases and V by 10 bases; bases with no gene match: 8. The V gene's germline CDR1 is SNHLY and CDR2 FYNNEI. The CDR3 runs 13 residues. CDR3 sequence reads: CAMARTGSYGYTF. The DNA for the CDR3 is TGTGCCATGGCGAGGACAGGGAGCTATGGCTACACCTTC. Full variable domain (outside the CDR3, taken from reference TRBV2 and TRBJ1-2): EPEVTQTPSHQVTQMGQEVILRCVPISNHLYFYWYRQILGQKVEFLVSFYNNEISEKSEIFDDQFSVERPDGSNFTLKIRSTKLEDSAMYFCAMARTGSYGYTFGSGTRLTVV.

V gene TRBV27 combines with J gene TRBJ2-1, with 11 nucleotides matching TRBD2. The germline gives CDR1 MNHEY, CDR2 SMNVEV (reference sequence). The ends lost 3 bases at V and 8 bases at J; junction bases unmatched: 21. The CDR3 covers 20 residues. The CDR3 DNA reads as TGTGCCAGCAGTTTCGGCAGGGTCGGAAAAATGACTAGCGGGGCTCATGAGCAGTTCTTC. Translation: CASSFGRVGKMTSGAHEQFF.

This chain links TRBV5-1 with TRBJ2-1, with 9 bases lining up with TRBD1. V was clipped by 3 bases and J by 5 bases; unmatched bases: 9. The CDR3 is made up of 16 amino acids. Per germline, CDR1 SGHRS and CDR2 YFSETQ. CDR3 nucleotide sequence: TGCGCCAGCAGCTGGGGGGACAGGGCGAATAACAATGAGCAGTTCTTC. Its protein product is CASSWGDRANNNEQFF.

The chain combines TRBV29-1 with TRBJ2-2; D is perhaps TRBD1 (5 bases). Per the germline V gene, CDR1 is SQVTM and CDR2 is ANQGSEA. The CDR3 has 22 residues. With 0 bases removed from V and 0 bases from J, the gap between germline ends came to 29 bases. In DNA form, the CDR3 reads TGCAGCGTTGAAGAATTACTCTCCAGGGCGAAGTTCAATCCGACGAACACCGGGGAGCTGTTTTTT. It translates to CSVEELLSRAKFNPTNTGELFF.

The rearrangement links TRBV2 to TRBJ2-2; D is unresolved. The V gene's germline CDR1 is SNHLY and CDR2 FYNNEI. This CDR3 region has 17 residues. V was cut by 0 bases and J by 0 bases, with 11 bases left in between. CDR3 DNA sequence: TGTGCCAGCAGTGAAGCGCTTGGCAGGCCGAACACCGGGGAGCTGTTTTTT. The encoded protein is CASSEALGRPNTGELFF.

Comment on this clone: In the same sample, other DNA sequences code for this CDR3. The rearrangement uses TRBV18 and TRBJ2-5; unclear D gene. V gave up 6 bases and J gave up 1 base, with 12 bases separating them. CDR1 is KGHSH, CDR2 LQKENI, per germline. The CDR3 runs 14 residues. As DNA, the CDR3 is TGTGCCAGCTCCCCGGTCGCTAGCCAAGAGACCCAGTACTTC. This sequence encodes CASSPVASQETQYF.

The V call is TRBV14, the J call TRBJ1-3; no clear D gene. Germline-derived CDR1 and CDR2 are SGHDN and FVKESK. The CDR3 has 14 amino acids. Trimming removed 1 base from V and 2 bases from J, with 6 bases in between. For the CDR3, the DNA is TGTGCCAGCAGCCAAGCGATTGCTGGAAACACCATATATTTT. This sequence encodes CASSQAIAGNTIYF.

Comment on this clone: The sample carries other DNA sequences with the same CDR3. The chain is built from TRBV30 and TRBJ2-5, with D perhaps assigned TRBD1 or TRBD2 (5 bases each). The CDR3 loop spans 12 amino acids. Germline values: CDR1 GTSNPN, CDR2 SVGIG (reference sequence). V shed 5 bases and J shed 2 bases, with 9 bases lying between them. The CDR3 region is CAWGGRQETQYF. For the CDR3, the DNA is TGTGCCTGGGGGGGACGACAAGAGACCCAGTACTTC.

CDR3 sequence reads: CASRDPNSPLHF. The CDR3 DNA sequence: TGTGCCAGCAGGGATCCTAATTCACCCCTCCACTTT. The V gene is TRBV7-3, the J gene TRBJ1-6, with D unresolved. From germline, CDR1 is SGHTA and CDR2 FQGTGA. The CDR3 sequence is 12 residues long. With 6 bases removed from V and 6 bases from J, the gap between germline ends came to 6 bases.

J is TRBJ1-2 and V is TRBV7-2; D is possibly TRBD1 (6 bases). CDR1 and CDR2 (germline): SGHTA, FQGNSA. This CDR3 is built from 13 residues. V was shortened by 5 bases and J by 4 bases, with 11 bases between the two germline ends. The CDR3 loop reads CASSQDSLYGYTF. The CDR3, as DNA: TGTGCCAGCAGCCAGGACAGTCTCTATGGCTACACCTTC. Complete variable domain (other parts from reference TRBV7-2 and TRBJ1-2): GAGVSQSPSNKVTEKGKDVELRCDPISGHTALYWYRQSLGQGLEFLIYFQGNSAPDKSGLPSDRFSAERTGGSVSTLTIQRTQQEDSAVYLCASSQDSLYGYTFGSGTRLTVV.

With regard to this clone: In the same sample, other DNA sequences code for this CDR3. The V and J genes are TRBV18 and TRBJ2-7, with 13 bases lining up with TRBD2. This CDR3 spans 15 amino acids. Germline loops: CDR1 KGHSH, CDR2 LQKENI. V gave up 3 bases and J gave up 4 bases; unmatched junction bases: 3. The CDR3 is CASSPGLAGVYEQYF. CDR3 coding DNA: TGTGCCAGCTCACCTGGACTAGCGGGAGTGTACGAGCAGTACTTC.

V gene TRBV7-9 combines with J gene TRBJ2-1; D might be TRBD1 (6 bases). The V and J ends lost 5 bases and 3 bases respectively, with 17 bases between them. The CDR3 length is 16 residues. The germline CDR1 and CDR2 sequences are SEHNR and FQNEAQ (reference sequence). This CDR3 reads CASSPTQGPVYNEQFF. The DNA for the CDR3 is TGTGCCAGCAGCCCAACCCAGGGGCCCGTCTACAATGAGCAGTTCTTC.

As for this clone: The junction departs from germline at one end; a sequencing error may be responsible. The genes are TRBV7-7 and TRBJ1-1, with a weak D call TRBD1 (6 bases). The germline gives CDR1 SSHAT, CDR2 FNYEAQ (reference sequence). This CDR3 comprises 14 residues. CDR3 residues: CASSSHPGATEAFF. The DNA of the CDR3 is TGTGCTAGCAGCTCCCACCCAGGGGCCACTGAAGCTTTCTTT.